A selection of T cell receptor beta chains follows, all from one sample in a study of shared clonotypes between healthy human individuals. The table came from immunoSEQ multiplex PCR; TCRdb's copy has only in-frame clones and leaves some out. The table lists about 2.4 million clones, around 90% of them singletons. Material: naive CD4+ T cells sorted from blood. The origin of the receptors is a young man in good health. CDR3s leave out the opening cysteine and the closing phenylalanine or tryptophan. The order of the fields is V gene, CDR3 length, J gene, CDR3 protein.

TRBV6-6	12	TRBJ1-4	ASSRTGGDEKLF
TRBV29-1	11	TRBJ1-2	SAEEGENYGYT
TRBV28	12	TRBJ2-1	ASTPGQKNNEQF
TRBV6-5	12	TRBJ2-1	ASSRLAGASEQF
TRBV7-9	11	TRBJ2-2	ASSHTNTGELF
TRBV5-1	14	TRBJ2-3	ASSFENEYSTDTQY
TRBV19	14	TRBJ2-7	ASSITGTSGSHEQY
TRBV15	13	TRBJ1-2	ATSRVEGGDYGYT
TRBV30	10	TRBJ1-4	AWSGQGGSLF
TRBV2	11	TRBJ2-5	ASSEMGGETQY
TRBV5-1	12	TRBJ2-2	ATRQFANTGELF
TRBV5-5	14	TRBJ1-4	ASSLEGGGKNEKLF
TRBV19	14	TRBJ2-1	ASSIVGLAKYNEQF
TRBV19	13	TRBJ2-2	ASSSTRTVTGELF
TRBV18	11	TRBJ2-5	ASSADLGETQY
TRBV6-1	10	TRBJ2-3	ASSADAGTQY
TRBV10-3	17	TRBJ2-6	AISESGFRAALGANVLT
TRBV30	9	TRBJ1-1	AWSEDTEAF
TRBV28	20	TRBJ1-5	ASSFLDTPDISSKPGNQPQH
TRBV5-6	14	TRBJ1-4	ASSVRTVATNEKLF
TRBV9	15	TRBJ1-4	ASSVVSGDSRNEKLF
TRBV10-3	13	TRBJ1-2	AISEAGQGYYGYT